The sequence of this T cell receptor (beta chain) was determined in a study of OX40 agonist ivuxolimab in advanced cancers. Measured with immunoSEQ multiplex PCR; TCRdb has only the in-frame clones, and not every one. The sample has roughly 75,000 clones, approximately 90% seen once; the top ten hold 6.5%. The TCR originated in an adult with an advanced solid tumor such as melanoma, head and neck, liver or kidney cancer. Sequencing used CD4+ or CD8+ T cells sorted from blood, obtained in a trial of the OX40 agonist ivuxolimab.

The CDR3 region has the DNA TGCGCCAGCAGCTTGGTGGGGGGCAATCAGCCCCAGCATTTT. Residues: CASSLVGGNQPQHF. The chain uses TRBV5-1 and TRBJ1-5; D is perhaps TRBD1 (5 bases). The CDR3 runs 14 residues. Germline V gene sequence: CDR1 SGHRS, CDR2 YFSETQ. Trimming pared 0 bases from V and 2 bases from J, leaving 6 bases between.